These 21 T cell receptor beta chains came from one sample sequenced in a study of post-analysis software for immune sequencing data. The study, taken as a whole, reports: TRBV5-6, TRBV5-1 and TRBV20-1 belonged to a set of about 5 TRBV segments that were more frequent in patients than controls.

Unique molecular identifiers featured in each of the TCR beta cDNA libraries. TCRdb reprocessed the PCR reads with MiXCR, giving one entry per CDR3 protein. The repertoire includes 600,000 to 750,000 distinct CDR3 sequences, approximately 59% of them detected once, and about 11% sits in the top ten. Antigens for these TCRs are unknown. Specimen: blood. These receptors originate from a girl aged 2 to 10 with multiple sclerosis.

The V and J genes are TRBV12-3 or TRBV12-4 and TRBJ2-1; 10 bases agree with TRBD2. The ends lost 1 base at V and 10 bases at J; junction bases unmatched: 7. This CDR3 spans 15 amino acids. The CDR3 reads CASSLERGGGNEQFF. CDR3 coding DNA: TGTGCCAGCAGTTTAGAGCGGGGGGGCGGCAACGAGCAGTTCTTC.

Worth noting for this clonotype: Sequence at one end of the junction differs from germline and may be a read error. This chain joins TRBV5-1 and TRBJ2-5; no definite D call. Germline loops: CDR1 SGHRS, CDR2 YFSETQ. The CDR3 consists of 12 residues. The CDR3 DNA reads TGCGCCTGCAGCTTGAACCAAGAGACCCAGTACTTC. It yields the protein CACSLNQETQYF.

This chain links TRBV29-1 with TRBJ2-7; D is uncertain. This CDR3 has 11 residues. Deletions cut 5 bases from V and 6 bases from J, with 11 bases between. Germline V CDR1 and CDR2: SQVTM, ANQGSEA. The CDR3 DNA sequence: TGCAGCGTTTCGGAACGCCTCGAGCAGTACTTC. Residues: CSVSERLEQYF.

This clonotype was found a few times. The chain is built from TRBV27 and TRBJ2-7; D ambiguous. The V gene lost 0 bases and the J gene lost 2 bases, with 8 bases spanning the gap. Germline assignment: CDR1 MNHEY and CDR2 SMNVEV (reference sequence). CDR3 length: 14 amino acids. The CDR3 nucleotides read TGTGCCAGCAGTTTATCGGGTTCCACCTACGAGCAGTACTTC. Protein sequence: CASSLSGSTYEQYF.

The rearrangement links TRBV18 to TRBJ1-4; D may be TRBD1 (5 bases). V lost 6 bases and J 4 bases, leaving 12 bases between the germline ends. The CDR3 contains 14 residues. Germline lookup yields CDR1 KGHSH and CDR2 LQKENI. The CDR3 is CASSLGPNNEKLFF. The CDR3 DNA is TGTGCCAGCTCCCTGGGACCGAATAATGAAAAACTGTTTTTT.

This chain joins TRBV12-5 and TRBJ2-2; either TRBD1 or TRBD2 may supply D (5 bases each). This CDR3 has 15 amino acids. V was shortened by 2 bases and J by 4 bases, with 11 bases between the two germline ends. Germline-derived CDR1 and CDR2 are LGHNT and FRNRAP. DNA of the CDR3: TGTGCTAGTGGTTTGTCCGGGACCCTCACCGGGGAGCTGTTTTTT. Protein sequence: CASGLSGTLTGELFF.

V gene TRBV2 combines with J gene TRBJ2-3, with 10 bases identical to TRBD1. From germline, CDR1 is SNHLY and CDR2 FYNNEI. V gave up 8 bases and J gave up 5 bases; unmatched junction bases: 1. This CDR3 comprises 12 residues. The CDR3 DNA sequence: TGTGCCAGCGGACAGGGGGAAGATACGCAGTATTTT. Amino acids: CASGQGEDTQYF.

J is TRBJ2-7 and V is TRBV5-1, with TRBD2 matching over 14 bases. The CDR3 spans 17 residues. Trimming took 3 bases from V and 5 from J; bases not matched to a gene: 10. In germline, CDR1 is SGHRS, CDR2 YFSETQ. DNA for the CDR3: TGCGCCAGCAGCTCTTCGGGACTAGCGGGAGCAGTCGACGAGCAGTACTTC. This gives the protein CASSSSGLAGAVDEQYF.

The chain couples TRBV5-1 to TRBJ2-3; D is ambiguous. This CDR3 contains 15 residues. Trimming stripped 2 bases from V and 0 bases from J, with 10 bases between. Germline V gene lookup returns CDR1 SGHRS and CDR2 YFSETQ. This CDR3 reads CASSLVHGSTDTQYF. CDR3 nucleotides: TGCGCCAGCAGCTTAGTTCACGGGAGCACAGATACGCAGTATTTT.

The V gene is TRBV20-1, the J gene TRBJ1-2; 7 nucleotides line up with TRBD1. V was clipped by 3 bases and J by 8 bases; unmatched bases: 18. Germline CDR1 reads DFQATT; CDR2 reads SNEGSKA (reference sequence). The CDR3 length is 16 residues. The CDR3 reads CSASPFDRASLRGYTF. The CDR3 DNA sequence: TGCAGTGCTAGCCCATTCGACAGGGCGTCTCTCCGAGGCTACACCTTC.

J is TRBJ1-2 and V is TRBV6-5, with 7 bases that match TRBD1. In germline, CDR1 is MNHEY, CDR2 SVGAGI. The junction had 15 bases not matched to a gene; V was cut back by 4 bases and J by 1 base. This CDR3 has 18 amino acids. CDR3 DNA sequence: TGTGCCAGCAGTTCCCGTGGGCGCAGGGGGGATTTTAACTATGGCTACACCTTC. This translates into CASSSRGRRGDFNYGYTF.

The chain links TRBV4-3 to TRBJ1-5; tentatively, D is TRBD1 (5 bases). This CDR3 comprises 13 residues. From germline, CDR1 is LGHNA and CDR2 YSLEER. This chain's CDR3 is CSTAQTDNQPQHF. CDR3 nucleotide sequence: TGCTCCACCGCCCAGACAGACAATCAGCCCCAGCATTTT.

In DNA, the CDR3 is TGTGCCAGCAGCTTAACACTAGCGGGACAACGGGAGCAGTACTTC. Its translation is CASSLTLAGQREQYF. The chain carries TRBV11-2 and TRBJ2-5; 10 bases fit TRBD2. The germline V gene encodes CDR1 SGHAT and CDR2 FQNNGV. There are 15 residues in the CDR3. V lost 2 bases and J lost 11; bases outside the gene matches: 11.

This clonotype was detected only a few times. In DNA, the CDR3 is TGTGCCAGCTCACCAGGACAGAATCAGCCCCAGCATTTT. Protein sequence: CASSPGQNQPQHF. This chain uses TRBV7-2 with TRBJ1-5, with a possible D match to TRBD1 (6 bases). This CDR3 spans 13 amino acids. Looked up from germline, CDR1 is SGHTA and CDR2 is FQGNSA. With 8 bases removed from V and 4 bases from J, the gap between germline ends came to 12 bases.

V and J are TRBV21-1 and TRBJ2-1; the D call in the table, TRBD2, was not verified against the DNA. TRBV21-1 is deemed a pseudogene. CDR3 length: 16 residues. CDR3 DNA sequence: TGTGCCAGCAGCATAGCCCTAGCGGTTACCTACAATGAGCAGTTCTTC. Amino acids: CASSIALAVTYNEQFF.

The rearrangement joins TRBV20-1 to TRBJ2-1, with 11 bases fitting TRBD2. The CDR3 totals 15 residues. Trimming took 6 bases from V and 9 from J; bases not matched to a gene: 13. Germline V gene sequence: CDR1 DFQATT, CDR2 SNEGSKA (reference sequence). CDR3 sequence: CSATKRLAGRSEQFF. The CDR3 bases are TGCAGTGCCACCAAACGACTAGCGGGAAGGTCTGAGCAGTTCTTC.

The chain joins TRBV29-1 to TRBJ1-2; 8 positions agree with TRBD1. The V gene end was trimmed by 0 bases and the J gene end by 9 bases; junction bases not matched to a gene: 15. Germline loops: CDR1 SQVTM, CDR2 ANQGSEA. This CDR3 is 16 amino acids long. The CDR3 loop reads CSVEEAGQAFIMSYTF. DNA for the CDR3: TGCAGCGTTGAAGAGGCGGGACAGGCCTTCATCATGAGCTACACCTTC.

This chain links TRBV5-1 with TRBJ1-1; 8 bases match TRBD1. V was pared by 4 bases and J by 4 bases, with 6 bases of the junction left unmatched. Germline V gene lookup returns CDR1 SGHRS and CDR2 YFSETQ. CDR3 length equals 14 residues. The CDR3 DNA is TGCGCCAGCAGCCAGGACAGGGAAAGCACTGAAGCTTTCTTT. This codes for CASSQDRESTEAFF.

The rearrangement links TRBV18 to TRBJ2-7, with 12 bases that match TRBD2. Germline V gene lookup returns CDR1 KGHSH and CDR2 LQKENI. The V segment lost 5 bases and the J segment 4 bases; nucleotides outside the gene matches: 3. This CDR3 has 14 amino acids. The CDR3 DNA reads TGTGCCAGCTCAGCTAGCGGGGGGGCTTACGAGCAGTACTTC. Protein: CASSASGGAYEQYF.

This rearrangement joins TRBV20-1 to TRBJ2-1; 8 nucleotides align to TRBD2. The CDR3 is 15 amino acids. Germline V gives CDR1 DFQATT, CDR2 SNEGSKA (reference sequence). V shed 4 bases and J 5 bases; nucleotides not matched to a gene: 10. CDR3 DNA sequence: TGCAGTGCTACTAGCGGGTCCCCAGGCGACAATGAGCAGTTCTTC. Protein sequence: CSATSGSPGDNEQFF.

V and J are TRBV29-1 and TRBJ2-6, with 9 bases lining up with TRBD1. The V and J ends lost 6 bases and 3 bases, in that order; junction bases with no gene match: 9. CDR3 length equals 16 residues. CDR1 and CDR2 from the germline V gene are SQVTM and ANQGSEA. The CDR3 coding sequence is TGCAGCGTGGGCCAACAGGGGGCGCTTGGGGCCAACGTCCTGACTTTC. It codes for CSVGQQGALGANVLTF. Full variable domain (rest looked up from reference TRBV29-1 and TRBJ2-6): SAVISQKPSRDICQRGTSLTIQCQVDSQVTMMFWYRQQPGQSLTLIATANQGSEATYESGFVIDKFPISRPNLTFSTLTVSNMSPEDSSIYLCSVGQQGALGANVLTFGAGSRLTVL.